Below are 9 T cell receptor beta chains sequenced from a single sample in a study of T cells expressing NK-cell markers (dated by TCRdb to between 2020 and 2021). The method was 5' RACE. Instrument on record: Illumina HiSeq 2000. Once TCRdb had reprocessed the reads, it stored one entry per CDR3 protein sequence and supplied no DNA. This sample's listing comprises 250,000 or so distinct CDR3 sequences. The biggest ten clones account for 4.2% of the sample. Input material: blood T cells: a sorted CD56 or NKG2C T cell subset, CD4+ or CD8+ T cells, or bulk PBMC T cells (not recorded which). The receptors were gathered from a woman aged 18 to 75 in good health.

The gene calls are TRBV29-1 and TRBJ2-5; the TCRdb D gene call, TRBD2, has no DNA to confirm it. In germline, CDR1 is SQVTM, CDR2 ANQGSEA. There are 12 residues in the CDR3. The CDR3 is CSVVRVGETQYF.

The V gene is TRBV10-3, the J gene TRBJ2-1; TCRdb's D call, TRBD2, is unchecked because there is no DNA. Germline CDR1 ENHRY, CDR2 SYGVKD. The CDR3 has 20 residues. CDR3 residues: CAISPGMASGAPSSYNEQFF.

The chain carries TRBV15 and TRBJ2-3; TCRdb lists TRBD2, though no DNA is available to test this call. This CDR3 has 20 residues. The germline CDR1 and CDR2 sequences are LNHNV and YYDKDF (reference sequence). The chain's CDR3 is CATSRDYETSGGHYTDTQYF. Combining the CDR3 with reference TRBV15 and TRBJ2-3 gives the whole variable domain DAMVIQNPRYQVTQFGKPVTLSCSQTLNHNVMYWYQQKSSQAPKLLFHYYDKDFNNEADTPDNFQSRRPNTSFCFLDIRSPGLGDTAMYLCATSRDYETSGGHYTDTQYFGPGTRLTVL.

The chain recombines TRBV9 with TRBJ1-1; TCRdb reports TRBD1, a call that lacks DNA to check it against. CDR3 length equals 16 residues. The germline gives CDR1 SGDLS, CDR2 YYNGEE. Here the CDR3 reads CASSVGGRTGKGEAFF.

CDR3 protein: CASSAAGTGLDSNQPQHF. The V and J genes are TRBV9 and TRBJ1-5; without DNA, the TCRdb call of TRBD1 cannot be checked. Germline CDR1 reads SGDLS; CDR2 reads YYNGEE. CDR3 length: 18 residues.

The chain joins TRBV25-1 to TRBJ2-2; checking the TCRdb D call of TRBD1 is not possible without DNA. CDR3 length: 15 amino acids. Germline CDR1 is MGHDK and CDR2 is SYGVNS. CDR3 residues: CASSELGTLTGELFF.

The chain recombines TRBV5-4 with TRBJ1-4. CDR1 is SGHNT and CDR2 is YYREEE in the germline V gene (reference sequence). CDR3 length equals 15 residues. CDR3: CASSPRGGPNEKLFF. Together with reference TRBV5-4 and TRBJ1-4, the CDR3 gives the full variable domain: ETGVTQSPTHLIKTRGQQVTLRCSSQSGHNTVSWYQQALGQGPQFIFQYYREEENGRGNFPPRFSGLQFPNYSSELNVNALELDDSALYLCASSPRGGPNEKLFFGSGTQLSVL.

This sequence joins TRBV13 and TRBJ2-1; TCRdb indicates TRBD1, and absent DNA this call remains unverified. Germline lookup yields CDR1 PRHDT and CDR2 FYEKMQ (reference sequence). The CDR3 length is 17 residues. This CDR3 is CASSLESGTGRGNEQFF.

The chain links TRBV20-1 to TRBJ1-2. The CDR3 covers 11 residues. Germline CDR1 and CDR2: DFQATT and SNEGSKA (reference sequence). The CDR3 protein is CSAKVSLGYTF.